The clone carrying this T cell receptor (beta chain) was seen only a few times. Its antigen is not identified. V lost 5 bases and J lost 3; bases outside the gene matches: 7. Germline lookup yields CDR1 SGHDT and CDR2 YYEEEE. The CDR3 sequence is 14 residues long. Sequenced material consisted of expressed TCRB transcripts (all of the isolated RNA was reverse transcribed). Sequencing was performed with immunoSEQ multiplex PCR; in TCRdb, only in-frame clones are kept and a portion is missing. The sample carries hundreds of thousands of clones, over 12% recorded once. The data were taken from a study of beta chain features in type 1 diabetes. As for the study in general: In age, gender and cell yields, patients were similar to healthy donors. General study findings and limits: Across all four CD4+ subsets, people with type 1 diabetes showed modestly shorter TCRB CDR3s.

This sequence originates from a young man with type 1 diabetes. The sequencing input was naive CD4+ T cells from blood. The chain has TRBV5-6 and TRBJ1-1; 7 positions agree with TRBD1. Here the CDR3 reads CASSLGGADTEAFF. The CDR3 nucleotides are TGTGCCAGCAGTTTAGGGGGCGCGGACACTGAAGCTTTCTTT.